Below, 30 T cell receptor beta chains from the same sample are listed, as sequenced in a study of cytotoxic CD8 clonotypes in ibrutinib-treated CLL. The data were produced by immunoSEQ multiplex PCR, yet TCRdb's version contains in-frame clones alone and is incomplete. This table holds about 57,000 clones, approximately 60% found once. This specimen consisted of PBMCs, obtained after 24 months of ibrutinib treatment. The receptors come from a human donor with chronic lymphocytic leukemia.

The chain combines TRBV5-1 with TRBJ2-2; the D gene could be TRBD1 or TRBD2 (5 bases each). This CDR3 comprises 14 residues. V was clipped by 1 base and J by 4 bases, with 8 bases between them. Per germline, CDR1 SGHRS and CDR2 YFSETQ. For the CDR3, the DNA is TGCGCCAGCAGCTTGATCGGGGCCACCGGGGAGCTGTTTTTT. Translated, it gives CASSLIGATGELFF.

This clone was observed a few times. This chain links TRBV5-1 with TRBJ2-3; 12 bases fit TRBD2. Germline-derived CDR1 and CDR2 are SGHRS and YFSETQ. Trimming took 6 bases from V and 0 from J; bases not matched to a gene: 5. The CDR3 totals 16 residues. The chain's CDR3 is CASKKLAGGSTDTQYF. The DNA for the CDR3 is TGCGCCAGCAAAAAACTAGCGGGGGGTAGCACAGATACGCAGTATTTT.

The rearrangement links TRBV5-1 to TRBJ1-1; 8 bases line up with TRBD1. The CDR3 contains 15 residues. With V trimmed by 1 base and J by 5 bases, 7 bases remained unmatched. Germline V gene data show CDR1 as SGHRS and CDR2 as YFSETQ. In DNA form, the CDR3 reads TGCGCCAGCAGCTTGTGGACAGGGTATAGGACTGAAGCTTTCTTT. It yields the protein CASSLWTGYRTEAFF.

J is TRBJ2-7 and V is TRBV7-8; 15 bases are shared with TRBD2. CDR3 length: 17 residues. The germline CDR1 and CDR2 sequences are SGHVS and FQNEAQ. V dropped 5 bases and J dropped 5; count of bases not matched to a gene: 10. The CDR3 bases are TGTGCCAGCAGCGATCCGGGACTAGCGGGAGGTAGAAACGAGCAGTACTTC. It specifies CASSDPGLAGGRNEQYF.

This chain links TRBV7-8 with TRBJ1-1, with a weak D call TRBD1 (5 bases). Germline loops: CDR1 SGHVS, CDR2 FQNEAQ. V lost 8 bases and J lost 4, with 14 bases in between. The CDR3 is made up of 13 amino acids. The CDR3 sequence: CASGQGGSTEAFF. CDR3 sequence (DNA): TGTGCCAGCGGGCAGGGAGGCAGCACTGAAGCTTTCTTT.

For the CDR3, the DNA is TGTGCCAGCAGTTTATACGGGGTCAATGAGCAGTTCTTC. Protein product: CASSLYGVNEQFF. The chain uses TRBV28 and TRBJ2-1; D may be TRBD2 (5 bases). The V and J ends lost 1 base and 6 bases respectively, with 7 bases between them. This CDR3 region has 13 residues. CDR1 is MDHEN and CDR2 is SYDVKM in the germline V gene.

The rearrangement uses TRBV29-1 and TRBJ1-1; 12 bases fit TRBD1. This CDR3 is 19 amino acids long. The junction had 16 bases not matched to a gene; V was cut back by 0 bases and J by 5 bases. In germline, CDR1 is SQVTM, CDR2 ANQGSEA. The CDR3, as DNA: TGCAGCGTTGAAGATAGACGCCCCGGGACAGGGGGCCTCTATACTGAAGCTTTCTTT. Its translation is CSVEDRRPGTGGLYTEAFF.

This clone was recorded many times. V and J are TRBV5-5 and TRBJ1-4; D is unresolved. This CDR3 comprises 14 residues. V lost 4 bases and J 5 bases, leaving 12 bases between the germline ends. The V gene's germline CDR1 is SGHKS and CDR2 YYEKEE (reference sequence). In DNA, the CDR3 is TGTGCCAGCAGCCTCTACCGGGCAAATGAAAAACTGTTTTTT. Its translation is CASSLYRANEKLFF.

The chain has TRBV5-4 and TRBJ2-1, with 9 bases matching TRBD2. Looked up from germline, CDR1 is SGHNT and CDR2 is YYREEE (reference sequence). The CDR3 covers 16 residues. The V segment lost 2 bases and the J segment 4 bases; nucleotides outside the gene matches: 7. The CDR3 here is CASSFLAGVYYNEQFF. The CDR3 nucleotides are TGTGCCAGCAGCTTCTTAGCGGGAGTTTATTACAATGAGCAGTTCTTC.

The rearrangement joins TRBV11-2 to TRBJ1-2; D call uncertain. The CDR3 is 15 amino acids. In germline, CDR1 is SGHAT, CDR2 FQNNGV. Trimming left V 2 bases short and J 6 bases short, with 16 bases between. This CDR3 reads CASSLTGATTHGYTF. The CDR3 bases are TGTGCCAGCAGCTTAACGGGTGCCACGACCCATGGCTACACCTTC. The full variable domain, its missing parts supplied by reference TRBV11-2 and TRBJ1-2, is EAGVAQSPRYKIIEKRQSVAFWCNPISGHATLYWYQQILGQGPKLLIQFQNNGVVDDSQLPKDRFSAERLKGVDSTLKIQPAKLEDSAVYLCASSLTGATTHGYTFGSGTRLTVV.

With respect to this clone: Other DNA sequences within the sample encode an identical CDR3. The J gene is TRBJ2-7, the V gene TRBV5-4; D is perhaps TRBD1 (6 bases). Trimming took off 2 bases at V and 4 bases at J, with 10 bases between the two ends. Germline-derived CDR1 and CDR2 are SGHNT and YYREEE (reference sequence). CDR3 size: 13 residues. CDR3 DNA: TGTGCCAGCAGCTTAGGGGGTGGATACGAGCAGTACTTC. As protein: CASSLGGGYEQYF.

This clone was seen more than once but under ten times. The chain combines TRBV6-1 with TRBJ1-2; the match to TRBD1 covers 8 bases. The CDR3 is 12 residues long. Germline V lookup: CDR1 MNHNS, CDR2 SASEGT. This CDR3 reads CATGELNYGYTF. For the CDR3, the DNA is TGTGCGACAGGGGAGCTTAACTATGGCTACACCTTC.

This clone was recorded only once. V is TRBV5-1 and J is TRBJ2-5; 11 positions match TRBD1. J lost 7 bases, V lost 2 bases, and 10 bases had no gene match. This CDR3 has 16 residues. Germline V gene lookup returns CDR1 SGHRS and CDR2 YFSETQ. CDR3 in amino acids: CASSLDRTGGAGTQYF. CDR3 nucleotides: TGCGCCAGCAGCTTAGATAGGACAGGGGGCGCCGGGACCCAGTACTTC. Using reference TRBV5-1 and TRBJ2-5 for the parts outside the CDR3, the full variable domain is KAGVTQTPRYLIKTRGQQVTLSCSPISGHRSVSWYQQTPGQGLQFLFEYFSETQRNKGNFPGRFSGRQFSNSRSEMNVSTLELGDSALYLCASSLDRTGGAGTQYFGPGTRLLVL.

The chain uses TRBV6-5 and TRBJ2-1, with a possible D match to TRBD2 (5 bases). This CDR3 region has 15 residues. With 7 bases removed from V and 7 bases from J, the gap between germline ends came to 20 bases. Germline V gene lookup returns CDR1 MNHEY and CDR2 SVGAGI. CDR3 bases: TGTGCCAGCACTCTGGAGAAGAGGGCCGGGAATGAGCAGTTCTTC. Translating it yields CASTLEKRAGNEQFF.

The chain has TRBV6-5 and TRBJ2-5, with 9 bases lining up with TRBD2. V dropped 6 bases and J dropped 4; count of bases not matched to a gene: 6. The CDR3 contains 14 residues. Germline loops: CDR1 MNHEY, CDR2 SVGAGI. CDR3 sequence: CASSPLRGGETQYF. The CDR3 region has the DNA TGTGCCAGCAGCCCGCTGCGGGGGGGAGAGACCCAGTACTTC.

The chain joins TRBV6-5 to TRBJ2-3; D possibly corresponds to TRBD2 (6 bases). The CDR3 is 14 residues long. The V gene lost 5 bases and the J gene lost 5 bases, with 14 bases spanning the gap. The germline CDR1 and CDR2 sequences are MNHEY and SVGAGI. The DNA of the CDR3 is TGTGCCAGCAGTCCCCGCGGGGAAATAGATACGCAGTATTTT. As protein: CASSPRGEIDTQYF.

The chain joins TRBV6-5 to TRBJ2-7, with D tentatively TRBD1 (6 bases). The germline gives CDR1 MNHEY, CDR2 SVGAGI. Between the trimmed V and J ends, which lost 0 bases and 3 bases, there was a span of 9 bases. CDR3 length: 14 residues. The CDR3 DNA reads as TGTGCCAGCAGTTACTCGTGGGGACACTACGAGCAGTACTTC. This translates into CASSYSWGHYEQYF.

V and J are TRBV2 and TRBJ2-5, with 7 bases lining up with TRBD1. This CDR3 is 14 amino acids long. CDR1 is SNHLY, CDR2 FYNNEI, per germline. The V gene end was trimmed by 6 bases and the J gene end by 2 bases; junction bases not matched to a gene: 6. CDR3 sequence reads: CASRHRGYQETQYF. DNA of the CDR3: TGTGCCAGCAGGCACAGGGGATATCAAGAGACCCAGTACTTC.

This clone was detected ten times or more. J is TRBJ2-7 and V is TRBV2; D not certain. The CDR3 runs 14 residues. Looked up from germline, CDR1 is SNHLY and CDR2 is FYNNEI. Trimming removed 5 bases from V and 3 bases from J, with 14 bases in between. This CDR3 reads CASSKREHFYEQYV. In nucleotides, the CDR3 is TGTGCCAGCAGTAAAAGAGAGCACTTCTACGAGCAGTACGTC.

This clone showed up just a few times. J is TRBJ2-1 and V is TRBV6-1; no firm D call. V lost 5 bases and J lost 9, with 11 bases in between. The CDR3 spans 12 residues. Germline CDR1 is MNHNS and CDR2 is SASEGT. The CDR3 region has the DNA TGTGCCAGCAGTCCTACAGTAGGTGAGCAGTTCTTC. Residues: CASSPTVGEQFF.

This chain uses TRBV28 with TRBJ2-7, with D unclear. V lost 6 bases and J 2 bases, leaving 14 bases between the germline ends. The CDR3 has 14 residues. Germline V gives CDR1 MDHEN, CDR2 SYDVKM. CDR3 amino acids: CASRLTLPPYEQYF. CDR3 DNA sequence: TGTGCCAGCAGATTGACACTGCCGCCCTACGAGCAGTACTTC.

This rearrangement joins TRBV19 to TRBJ2-2; maybe TRBD2 (6 bases). In germline, CDR1 is LNHDA, CDR2 SQIVND (reference sequence). V lost 4 bases, J lost 3 bases, and 9 bases lay in between. The CDR3 length is 14 residues. The chain's CDR3 is CASSRSGYTGELFF. The CDR3, as DNA: TGTGCCAGTAGTAGGAGCGGGTACACCGGGGAGCTGTTTTTT.

This clone has a handful of counts. The V and J genes are TRBV21-1 and TRBJ2-5; the D segment call TRBD1 is taken from the table without a DNA check. TRBV21-1 is recorded as a pseudogene. This CDR3 has 16 amino acids. The CDR3 is CASSKVGLTVQETQYF. CDR3 in DNA: TGTGCCAGCAGCAAAGTGGGGTTGACAGTCCAAGAGACCCAGTACTTC.

This clone has a handful of counts. This chain uses TRBV28 with TRBJ2-1; perhaps TRBD2 as D (6 bases). This CDR3 contains 16 residues. CDR1 and CDR2 from the germline V gene are MDHEN and SYDVKM. With 3 bases removed from V and 8 bases from J, the gap between germline ends came to 20 bases. In DNA form, the CDR3 reads TGTGCCAGCAGTTTGCTGCGGGGAGACCTTCGGGATGAGCAGTTCTTC. This translates into CASSLLRGDLRDEQFF.

This clone has a handful of counts. V and J are TRBV6-1 and TRBJ2-7; D is undetermined. Germline V gene lookup returns CDR1 MNHNS and CDR2 SASEGT. The CDR3 runs to 12 residues. V was clipped by 10 bases and J by 4 bases, with 14 bases between them. CDR3 sequence: CATENVEYEQYV. The CDR3 DNA sequence: TGTGCCACCGAAAACGTGGAGTACGAGCAGTACGTC.

At least ten counts were recorded for this clone. CDR3 in amino acids: CASSTTGWETGELFF. The CDR3 DNA sequence: TGCGCCAGCAGCACGACAGGGTGGGAGACCGGGGAGCTGTTTTTT. The chain is built from TRBV5-1 and TRBJ2-2; 7 bases agree with TRBD1. The CDR3 has 15 amino acids. V lost 4 bases to trimming and J lost 5 bases; unmatched junction nucleotides: 8. Germline V CDR1 and CDR2: SGHRS, YFSETQ.

The chain joins TRBV5-6 to TRBJ1-3, with a weak D call TRBD1 (5 bases). Germline V gene data show CDR1 as SGHDT and CDR2 as YYEEEE. This CDR3 region has 18 residues. The ends were cut back, 0 bases at V and 1 base at J, with 17 bases in the middle. In DNA form, the CDR3 reads TGTGCCAGCAGCTTGGCTCAAGAGAGAGGGGCATCTGGAAACACCATATATTTT. This codes for CASSLAQERGASGNTIYF.

This clone was recorded a few times. The chain is built from TRBV7-9 and TRBJ2-1; perhaps TRBD1 as D (6 bases). The germline V gene has CDR1 SEHNR and CDR2 FQNEAQ (reference sequence). V gave up 7 bases and J gave up 7 bases, with 26 bases separating them. The CDR3 is made up of 17 amino acids. For the CDR3, the DNA is TGTGCCAGCAACAGTAACAGGGACGGGGCTGCTAGGAATGAGCAGTTCTTC. It yields the protein CASNSNRDGAARNEQFF.

There are a few counts of this clone. V gene TRBV5-4 combines with J gene TRBJ2-2; D is ambiguous. V was cut by 6 bases and J by 11 bases, with 8 bases left in between. The CDR3 spans 10 residues. Germline V gene lookup returns CDR1 SGHNT and CDR2 YYREEE (reference sequence). This chain's CDR3 is CASNSRELFF. The CDR3 DNA reads TGTGCCAGCAACTCCCGAGAGCTGTTTTTT.

The chain has TRBV6-1 and TRBJ1-5; D is unclear. Trimming left V 1 base short and J 7 bases short, with 2 bases between. This CDR3 region has 11 residues. The germline V gene encodes CDR1 MNHNS and CDR2 SASEGT. CDR3 sequence: CASSEGQPQHF. The CDR3 DNA sequence: TGTGCCAGCAGTGAAGGGCAGCCCCAGCATTTT.